Reported below is one T cell receptor (beta chain). The data were obtained in a study of PD-L1 blockade in urothelial cancer. Described time point: pretreatment peripheral blood. Germline-derived CDR1 and CDR2 are SGHRS and YFSETQ. This CDR3 spans 14 amino acids. Trimming removed 0 bases at V and 2 bases at J, with 9 bases between. Using immunoSEQ multiplex PCR, the repertoire was profiled, and TCRdb retains in-frame clones only, with some absent. Of more than 85,000 clones in the sample, around 90% are singletons; the top ten hold 2% to 2.5%. V is TRBV5-1 and J is TRBJ2-7; TRBD2 might be the D (5 bases). The material was PBMCs, obtained around atezolizumab (anti-PD-L1) treatment. This clonotype was sampled from a man in his 60s with urothelial cancer. CDR3 region: CASSLASGTYEQYF. CDR3 DNA sequence: TGCGCCAGCAGCTTGGCCTCCGGGACCTACGAGCAGTACTTC.